The present T cell receptor (beta chain) was sequenced within a study of long-term antiretroviral therapy in people with HIV. Specimens retained about 1-11 million cryopreserved PBMC preceding DNA extraction. The assay used was immunoSEQ (version v3.0), run at survey level. Libraries were prepared by immunoSEQ multiplex PCR; TCRdb keeps only in-frame clonotypes and omits some of them. The data hold 25,000 to 35,000 clones, with 78% observed a single time. Germline V lookup: CDR1 SGHDT, CDR2 YYEEEE. V lost 4 bases and J lost 2; bases outside the gene matches: 3. The CDR3 is made up of 15 amino acids. J is TRBJ2-1 and V is TRBV5-6; 10 bases agree with TRBD2. The receptor was isolated from a man aged 18 to 29 with HIV. Sequenced here: unsorted PBMCs, sampled 1.5 years before starting antiretroviral therapy. The CDR3 bases are TGTGCCAGCAGCGCCGGACTAGCGGCCTACAATGAGCAGTTCTTC. Amino acid sequence: CASSAGLAAYNEQFF.